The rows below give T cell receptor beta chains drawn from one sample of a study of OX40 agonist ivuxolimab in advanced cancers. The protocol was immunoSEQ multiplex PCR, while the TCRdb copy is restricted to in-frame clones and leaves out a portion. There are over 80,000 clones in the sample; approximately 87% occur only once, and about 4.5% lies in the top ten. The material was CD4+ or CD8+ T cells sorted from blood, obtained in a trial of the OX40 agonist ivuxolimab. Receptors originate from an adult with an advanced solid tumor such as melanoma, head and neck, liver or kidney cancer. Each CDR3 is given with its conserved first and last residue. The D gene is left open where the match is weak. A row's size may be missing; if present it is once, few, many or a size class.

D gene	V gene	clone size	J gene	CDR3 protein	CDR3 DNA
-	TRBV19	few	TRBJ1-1	CASTVTMNTEAFF	TGTGCCAGTACGGTAACCATGAACACTGAAGCTTTCTTT
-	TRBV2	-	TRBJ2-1	CASSALNIGRYNEQFF	TGTGCCAGCAGTGCCTTAAATATAGGACGGTACAATGAGCAGTTCTTC
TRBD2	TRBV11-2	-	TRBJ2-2	CASSLGLAGHTGELFF	TGTGCCAGCAGCTTAGGACTAGCGGGCCACACCGGGGAGCTGTTTTTT
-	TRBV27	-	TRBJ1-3	CASSRDGASSGNTIYF	TGTGCCAGCAGTCGGGACGGCGCCTCCTCTGGAAACACCATATATTTT
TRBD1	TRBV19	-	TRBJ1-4	CASSAQGSTNEKLFF	TGTGCCAGTAGTGCACAGGGGTCAACTAATGAAAAACTGTTTTTT
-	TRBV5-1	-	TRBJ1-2	CASSAGAGEGYGYTF	TGCGCCAGCAGCGCCGGGGCAGGGGAAGGCTATGGCTACACCTTC
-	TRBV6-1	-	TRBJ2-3	CASSGLETVADTQYF	TGTGCCAGCAGTGGACTAGAAACGGTCGCAGATACGCAGTATTTT
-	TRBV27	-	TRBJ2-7	CASSASYEQYF	TGTGCCAGCAGTGCCTCCTACGAGCAGTACTTC
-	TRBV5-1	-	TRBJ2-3	CASSPLLGGTDTQYF	TGCGCCAGCAGCCCGTTGCTCGGAGGCACAGATACGCAGTATTTT
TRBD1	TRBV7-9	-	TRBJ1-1	CASSDTTGTGRTEAFF	TGTGCCAGCAGCGATACAACCGGGACAGGGAGAACTGAAGCTTTCTTT
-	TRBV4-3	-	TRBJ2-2	CASSQDPGITGELFF	TGCGCCAGCAGCCAAGATCCCGGGATCACCGGGGAGCTGTTTTTT
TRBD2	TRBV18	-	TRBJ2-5	CASGAGRMETQYF	TGTGCCAGCGGAGCGGGAAGGATGGAGACCCAGTACTTC
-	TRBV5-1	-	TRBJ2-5	CASSLAAGAQETQYF	TGCGCCAGCAGCTTGGCTGCAGGAGCTCAAGAGACCCAGTACTTC
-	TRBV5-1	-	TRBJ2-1	CASSLGEVNEQFF	TGCGCCAGCAGCTTGGGGGAAGTCAATGAGCAGTTCTTC
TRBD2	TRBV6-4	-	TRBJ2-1	CASSLAGGRNEQFF	TGTGCCAGCAGTCTAGCGGGAGGGCGAAATGAGCAGTTCTTC
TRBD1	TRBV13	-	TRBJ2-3	CASSPGTGTDTQYF	TGTGCCAGCAGCCCCGGGACAGGGACAGATACGCAGTATTTT
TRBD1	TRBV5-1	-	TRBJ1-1	CASGWTGRNTEAFF	TGCGCCAGCGGCTGGACAGGCCGGAACACTGAAGCTTTCTTT
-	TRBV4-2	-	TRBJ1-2	CASSPNNYGYTF	TGTGCCAGCAGCCCAAACAACTATGGCTACACCTTC
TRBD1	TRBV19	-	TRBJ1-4	CASTITGGREKLFF	TGTGCCAGTACGATCACAGGGGGTAGGGAAAAACTGTTTTTT
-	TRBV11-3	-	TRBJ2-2	CASSQRLTGTSNGELFF	TGTGCCAGCAGCCAACGATTAACAGGGACTTCTAACGGGGAGCTGTTTTTT
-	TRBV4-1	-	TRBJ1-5	CASSQVWGLNQPQHF	TGCGCCAGCAGCCAAGTTTGGGGCCTCAATCAGCCCCAGCATTTT
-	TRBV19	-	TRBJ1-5	CASSNGGNGNQPQHF	TGTGCCAGTAGTAACGGGGGCAACGGCAATCAGCCCCAGCATTTT
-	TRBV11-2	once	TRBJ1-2	CASSLGGLTGSTLTYTF	TGTGCCAGCAGCTTAGGGGGTTTGACAGGCTCTACTTTGACCTACACCTTC
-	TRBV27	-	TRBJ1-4	CASSYVGRSNEKLFF	TGTGCCAGCAGCTACGTAGGCAGAAGTAATGAAAAACTGTTTTTT
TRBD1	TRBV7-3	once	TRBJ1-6	CASSAGQLNSPLHF	TGTGCCAGCAGCGCGGGACAGCTAAATTCACCCCTCCACTTT
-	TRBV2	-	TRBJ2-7	CASSPGTGFEEQYF	TGTGCCAGCAGTCCCGGGACGGGGTTCGAGGAGCAGTACTTC
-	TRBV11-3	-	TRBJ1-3	CASSLEVGNTIYF	TGTGCCAGCAGCTTAGAAGTCGGAAACACCATATATTTT
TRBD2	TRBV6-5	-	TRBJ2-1	CASRGGTSATEQFF	TGTGCCAGCAGGGGCGGGACTAGCGCCACTGAGCAGTTCTTC
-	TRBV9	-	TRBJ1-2	CASSVVPGELGHTF	TGTGCCAGCAGCGTAGTTCCGGGGGAACTTGGCCACACCTTC
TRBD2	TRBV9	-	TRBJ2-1	CASSVASGRAYNEQFF	TGTGCCAGCAGCGTAGCGAGCGGGAGAGCGTACAATGAGCAGTTCTTC
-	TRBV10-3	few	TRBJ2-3	CALGDSATDTQYF	TGTGCCCTCGGTGACTCCGCCACAGATACGCAGTATTTT
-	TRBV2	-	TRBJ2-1	CASSEGGSPYNEQFF	TGTGCCAGCAGTGAGGGTGGGTCCCCGTACAATGAGCAGTTCTTC